The TCR beta chain under discussion was sequenced for a study of early T cells in non-severe SARS-CoV-2 infection. Whole-study context: Sequencing was performed on bulk RNA from unsorted whole blood, leaving chains unpaired. Findings and limits, study-wide: VDJdb matches were skewed toward anti-spike CD8 T cell responses.

In the library, individual cDNA molecules carried attached unique molecular identifiers. TCRdb redid the calling of the 5' RACE reads with MiXCR, one entry per CDR3 protein. This sample yields 65,000 to 95,000 distinct CDR3 sequences, of which more than 9% are seen a single time; approximately 4.9% belongs to the top ten. Details on this clonotype: Its antigen is unknown.

V was trimmed by 3 bases and J by 0 bases, leaving 10 bases between them. This CDR3 comprises 15 residues. Specimen: whole blood. This clonotype originated in an adult who was a healthcare worker with PCR-confirmed SARS-CoV-2 infection or an uninfected control (not recorded which). The chain combines TRBV12-3 or TRBV12-4 with TRBJ2-3; maybe TRBD2 (6 bases). CDR3 residues: CASSFPGGSTDTQYF. CDR3 DNA sequence: TGTGCCAGCAGTTTTCCCGGGGGTAGCACAGATACGCAGTATTTT.